This entry features one T cell receptor (beta chain) sequence. Its antigen is still unknown. Amplification from RNA transcripts yielded the TCR beta CDR3 regions. First-round RT-PCR employed HTBI primers, with a second-round multiplex PCR after it. TCRdb itself ran the multiplex PCR reads through MiXCR, one entry per CDR3 protein. The sample yields hundreds of thousands of distinct CDR3 sequences, 35% to 45% seen once. Moderate-to-severe activity, with CAS ≥3, NOSPECS ≥4 and duration under 3 months, characterized the donors with ophthalmopathy. Each diagnosis was determined on the basis of clinical symptoms, serum thyroxine, TRAb, thyroid ultrasound and orbital computed tomography. The data derive from a study of Graves' ophthalmopathy and Graves' hyperthyroidism. About the study: The blood sample was drawn at first diagnosis and before any treatment. General study points: Detected in blood as well were most expanded thyroid clonotypes with frequency above 0.001.

V was shortened by 3 bases and J by 2 bases, with 14 bases between the two germline ends. The CDR3 runs 15 residues. This receptor was obtained from an adult man with Graves' ophthalmopathy. The V call is TRBV12-3 or TRBV12-4, the J call TRBJ2-7; D not resolved. The sample taken for sequencing was peripheral blood. CDR3 protein: CASSLSLLGAYEQYF. In nucleotides, the CDR3 is TGTGCCAGCAGTTTGTCCCTTCTCGGAGCCTACGAGCAGTACTTC.